This T cell receptor beta chain was profiled in a study of Ad26.COV2.S vaccination and SARS-CoV-2 variants. On the study more broadly: Into the muscle, Ad26.COV2.S was dosed once or twice, 56 days apart.

Germline CDR1 is SNHLY and CDR2 is FYNNEI. The germline V and J ends were trimmed by 5 bases and 4 bases, with 18 bases remaining between them. The CDR3 loop spans 15 amino acids. The data were produced by immunoSEQ multiplex PCR, yet TCRdb's version contains in-frame clones alone and is incomplete. Altogether around 310,000 clones are present, roughly 90% being singletons, with the ten largest covering about 5.4%. Treatment of the sample: over 15 received Ad26.COV2.S at low or high dose, single or two shots; about 5 received placebo; per-sample allocation not given. Sampling occurred on day 63 after the first vaccine or placebo injection.

The rearrangement links TRBV2 to TRBJ2-7; the D is unclear. The receptor's source is a person between 18 and 65 years old who received the Ad26.COV2.S COVID-19 vaccine or a placebo. Material: peripheral blood, obtained in a trial of Ad26.COV2.S vaccine versus placebo. CDR3 sequence reads: CASSYVHRGPYEQYV. In nucleotides, the CDR3 is TGTGCCAGCAGTTACGTACACAGAGGCCCTTACGAGCAGTACGTC.